The source of this T cell receptor beta chain is a study of blood T cell repertoires in COVID-19. Study-wide background: Acute and convalescent COVID-19 samples came from the United States, Italy and Spain.

The CDR3 sequence is 14 residues long. The J segment lost 5 bases and the V segment lost 7 bases, leaving 12 bases of the junction unmatched. Germline CDR1 is SQVTM and CDR2 is ANQGSEA. This table comes from immunoSEQ multiplex PCR, and its TCRdb copy is limited to in-frame clones, with some not included. The sample lists about 270,000 clones; more than 70% were seen once. V gene TRBV29-1 combines with J gene TRBJ2-7; 9 bases fit TRBD2. The origin of this receptor is a woman in her forties or fifties with acute or convalescent COVID-19. The sequenced sample was peripheral blood. The CDR3 loop reads CSAKPGLARDEQYF. The CDR3 DNA is TGCAGCGCAAAGCCGGGACTAGCTAGGGACGAGCAGTACTTC.